The following is a T cell receptor beta chain sequence with its context. Its antigen is as yet unknown. The data were obtained in a study of cytomegalovirus exposure and HLA in healthy donors. Study as a whole: The 95 to 150 validation repertoires used a platform that matched the one used for the approximately 700 first-cohort repertoires, as a later analysis reported.

Method: immunoSEQ multiplex PCR; TCRdb's copy keeps in-frame clones and lacks some. Of 150,000 to 200,000 clones in the sample, approximately 80% were seen once. Study-level findings and limits: Listed as cytomegalovirus-associated were 150 or so TCR beta chains.

The germline gives CDR1 SGHAT, CDR2 FQNNGV. This CDR3 has 15 residues. V was trimmed by 2 bases and J by 1 base, leaving 12 bases between them. The donors were members of the roughly 120-subject validation cohort (separate from the approximately 730-subject first cohort). The rearrangement joins TRBV11-2 to TRBJ2-7; no reliable D call. The origin of this receptor is a man younger than 35 in good health and CMV-seropositive. Material: PBMCs. The CDR3 loop is CASSLLATQSYEQYF. In nucleotides, the CDR3 is TGTGCCAGCAGCTTACTGGCCACACAATCCTACGAGCAGTACTTC.